These T cell receptor beta chains were read from a single sample in a study of blood T cells in healthy people across ages. TCRdb re-derived calls from the 5' RACE reads in MiXCR, one entry per CDR3 protein. The data hold about 1.8 million distinct CDR3 sequences, with around half observed a single time. The sequenced material came from blood. All receptors come from a woman between 40 and 50 years old in good health. The CDR3 runs from the conserved cysteine through the conserved F or W. A D gene is named only where the DNA matches it firmly. Rows may omit the clone size; those that give it use once, few, many or a size class.

J	length	V	size	D	CDR3	DNA
TRBJ2-3	18	TRBV7-2	few	TRBD2	CASSLGGGPPARPDTQYF	TGTGCCAGCAGCTTAGGGGGGGGTCCTCCGGCTCGCCCAGATACGCAGTATTTT
TRBJ2-3	15	TRBV28	-	-	CASSLNGGTADTQYF	TGTGCCAGCAGTTTAAACGGGGGAACGGCAGATACGCAGTATTTT
TRBJ1-2	15	TRBV6-2/TRBV6-3	-	-	CASTDKARKGYGYTF	TGTGCCAGCACGGACAAGGCGCGGAAGGGGTATGGCTACACCTTC
TRBJ2-7	15	TRBV27	few	-	CASCQSSGYSYEQYF	TGTGCCAGCTGCCAAAGTTCCGGCTACTCCTACGAGCAGTACTTC
TRBJ2-1	15	TRBV7-2	-	TRBD2	CASSLVSSGGDEQFF	TGTGCCAGCAGCTTAGTATCTAGCGGGGGCGATGAGCAGTTCTTC
TRBJ2-7	13	TRBV5-6	once	-	CASSLVGTWEQYF	TGTGCCAGCAGCTTGGTAGGGACGTGGGAGCAGTACTTC
TRBJ2-7	11	TRBV4-2	few	-	CASSEGTEQYF	TGTGCCAGCAGCGAAGGGACCGAGCAGTACTTC
TRBJ1-2	17	TRBV5-6	-	-	CASSQGFGGMLGYGYTF	TGTGCCAGTAGCCAAGGGTTCGGGGGGATGCTCGGCTATGGCTACACCTTC
TRBJ2-2	16	TRBV6-2/TRBV6-3	-	-	CASSYLRQTRRGELFF	TGTGCCAGCAGTTACTTGAGACAGACTAGACGCGGGGAGCTGTTTTTT
TRBJ1-2	14	TRBV9	-	-	CASSGQLLPYGYTF	TGTGCCAGCAGCGGACAGCTTCTTCCCTATGGCTACACCTTC
TRBJ2-5	16	TRBV18	-	TRBD2	CASSQGPAGDQETQYF	TGTGCCAGCTCACAAGGGCCAGCGGGGGACCAAGAGACCCAGTACTTC
TRBJ1-1	12	TRBV6-1	-	-	CASSEFVGGAFF	TGTGCCAGCAGTGAATTCGTGGGAGGGGCTTTCTTT
TRBJ2-3	15	TRBV5-1	-	TRBD1	CASTGGTGVLDTQYF	TGCGCCAGCACCGGAGGGACAGGGGTTCTGGATACGCAGTATTTT
TRBJ1-4	16	TRBV6-5	-	TRBD1	CASSRRQGSTNEKLFF	TGTGCCAGCAGTCGGAGACAGGGTTCAACTAATGAAAAACTGTTTTTT
TRBJ1-1	13	TRBV10-2	-	-	CASRETAVTEAFF	TGCGCCAGCAGAGAGACGGCGGTCACTGAAGCTTTCTTT
TRBJ1-6	13	TRBV20-1	-	-	CSAHPSVGSPLHF	TGCAGTGCTCACCCCAGTGTAGGGTCACCCCTCCACTTT
TRBJ1-6	16	TRBV4-3	-	-	CASSQENGPLGSPLHF	TGCGCCAGCAGCCAAGAAAACGGGCCCCTAGGATCACCCCTCCACTTT
TRBJ2-1	14	TRBV7-2	-	-	CASSLVRPYNEQFF	TGTGCCAGCAGCTTAGTCCGCCCCTACAATGAGCAGTTCTTC
TRBJ2-3	16	TRBV6-5	-	-	CASSWAESTSTDTQYF	TGTGCCAGCAGTTGGGCCGAATCCACTAGCACAGATACGCAGTATTTT
TRBJ2-6	15	TRBV5-5	-	-	CASSLYISGANVLTF	TGTGCCAGCAGCTTGTATATCTCTGGGGCCAACGTCCTGACTTTC
TRBJ2-1	14	TRBV20-1	-	-	CSARDTRFYNEQFF	TGCAGTGCTAGAGATACCAGGTTTTACAATGAGCAGTTCTTC
TRBJ2-3	14	TRBV14	-	-	CASSRLRSTDTQYF	TGTGCCAGCAGCCGCCTCCGGTCCACAGATACGCAGTATTTT
TRBJ1-1	14	TRBV28	once	-	CASSLEQFNTEAFF	TGTGCCAGCAGTTTAGAGCAGTTTAACACTGAAGCTTTCTTT
TRBJ2-5	17	TRBV11-2	-	-	CASSLNEGISGRVTQYF	TGTGCCAGCAGCTTAAACGAGGGGATATCGGGAAGGGTGACCCAGTACTTC
TRBJ2-3	15	TRBV4-2	-	-	CASSLRPGSTDTQYF	TGTGCCAGCAGCCTAAGACCCGGTAGCACAGATACGCAGTATTTT
TRBJ2-1	15	TRBV10-2	-	-	CASSESARVYNEQFF	TGCGCCAGCAGTGAGAGCGCCAGGGTTTACAATGAGCAGTTCTTC
TRBJ1-2	15	TRBV7-3	-	-	CASSLQGQRHYGYTF	TGTGCCAGCAGCCTCCAGGGGCAAAGGCACTATGGCTACACCTTC
TRBJ1-1	12	TRBV29-1	-	-	CSGDPRDTEAFF	TGCAGCGGTGACCCCAGGGACACTGAAGCTTTCTTT
TRBJ2-6	17	TRBV12-3/TRBV12-4	-	-	CASTTRDPNSGANVLTF	TGTGCCAGCACAACCCGGGACCCGAACTCTGGGGCCAACGTCCTGACTTTC
TRBJ2-1	13	TRBV3-1	-	-	CASSTQTGVEQFF	TGTGCCAGCAGCACACAGACGGGCGTTGAGCAGTTCTTC
TRBJ2-5	15	TRBV2	-	-	CASSVLAGSQETQYF	TGTGCCAGCAGTGTACTAGCAGGGTCCCAAGAGACCCAGTACTTC
TRBJ1-1	16	TRBV4-3	-	TRBD1	CASSQGTGTMNTEAFF	TGCGCCAGCAGCCAAGGGACAGGGACTATGAACACTGAAGCTTTCTTT
TRBJ1-2	12	TRBV20-1	once	TRBD1	CSARRDREGYTF	TGCAGTGCTAGACGGGACAGGGAAGGCTACACCTTC
TRBJ1-2	15	TRBV4-2	few	TRBD1	CASSPDSQGDYGYTF	TGTGCCAGCAGCCCAGATAGCCAGGGGGACTATGGCTACACCTTC
TRBJ2-5	15	TRBV2	-	-	CASSPTRSSAETQYF	TGTGCCAGCAGTCCCACTAGGAGCTCCGCAGAGACCCAGTACTTC
TRBJ2-7	11	TRBV29-1	many	-	CSVRGAYEQYF	TGCAGCGTACGGGGAGCCTACGAGCAGTACTTC
TRBJ2-5	16	TRBV19	-	TRBD2	CASSIERLAGQETQYF	TGTGCCAGTAGTATAGAGAGACTAGCGGGGCAAGAGACCCAGTACTTC
TRBJ1-2	17	TRBV6-6	-	-	CASSPEPGRPTNYGYTF	TGTGCCAGCAGCCCCGAGCCTGGACGGCCTACTAACTATGGCTACACCTTC
TRBJ1-6	13	TRBV28	-	-	CASIRGAGSPLHF	TGTGCCAGCATTCGGGGGGCTGGGTCACCCCTCCACTTT
TRBJ2-1	15	TRBV9	few	TRBD1	CASSVWYYRGDEQFF	TGTGCCAGCAGCGTATGGTACTACAGGGGCGATGAGCAGTTCTTC